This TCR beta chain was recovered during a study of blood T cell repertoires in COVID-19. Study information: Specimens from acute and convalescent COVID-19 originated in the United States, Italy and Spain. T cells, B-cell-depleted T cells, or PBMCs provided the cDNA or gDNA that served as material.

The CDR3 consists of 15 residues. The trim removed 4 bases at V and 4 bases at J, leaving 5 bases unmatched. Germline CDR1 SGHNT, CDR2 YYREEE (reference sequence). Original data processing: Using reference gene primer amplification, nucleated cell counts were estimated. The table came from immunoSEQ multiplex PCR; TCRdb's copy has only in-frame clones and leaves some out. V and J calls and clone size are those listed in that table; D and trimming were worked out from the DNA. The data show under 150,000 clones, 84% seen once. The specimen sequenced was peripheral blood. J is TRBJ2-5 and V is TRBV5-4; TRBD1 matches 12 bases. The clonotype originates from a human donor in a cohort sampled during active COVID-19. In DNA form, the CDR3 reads TGTGCCAGCAGCGCTGGGACAGGGGGCGGAGAGACCCAGTACTTC. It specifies CASSAGTGGGETQYF.